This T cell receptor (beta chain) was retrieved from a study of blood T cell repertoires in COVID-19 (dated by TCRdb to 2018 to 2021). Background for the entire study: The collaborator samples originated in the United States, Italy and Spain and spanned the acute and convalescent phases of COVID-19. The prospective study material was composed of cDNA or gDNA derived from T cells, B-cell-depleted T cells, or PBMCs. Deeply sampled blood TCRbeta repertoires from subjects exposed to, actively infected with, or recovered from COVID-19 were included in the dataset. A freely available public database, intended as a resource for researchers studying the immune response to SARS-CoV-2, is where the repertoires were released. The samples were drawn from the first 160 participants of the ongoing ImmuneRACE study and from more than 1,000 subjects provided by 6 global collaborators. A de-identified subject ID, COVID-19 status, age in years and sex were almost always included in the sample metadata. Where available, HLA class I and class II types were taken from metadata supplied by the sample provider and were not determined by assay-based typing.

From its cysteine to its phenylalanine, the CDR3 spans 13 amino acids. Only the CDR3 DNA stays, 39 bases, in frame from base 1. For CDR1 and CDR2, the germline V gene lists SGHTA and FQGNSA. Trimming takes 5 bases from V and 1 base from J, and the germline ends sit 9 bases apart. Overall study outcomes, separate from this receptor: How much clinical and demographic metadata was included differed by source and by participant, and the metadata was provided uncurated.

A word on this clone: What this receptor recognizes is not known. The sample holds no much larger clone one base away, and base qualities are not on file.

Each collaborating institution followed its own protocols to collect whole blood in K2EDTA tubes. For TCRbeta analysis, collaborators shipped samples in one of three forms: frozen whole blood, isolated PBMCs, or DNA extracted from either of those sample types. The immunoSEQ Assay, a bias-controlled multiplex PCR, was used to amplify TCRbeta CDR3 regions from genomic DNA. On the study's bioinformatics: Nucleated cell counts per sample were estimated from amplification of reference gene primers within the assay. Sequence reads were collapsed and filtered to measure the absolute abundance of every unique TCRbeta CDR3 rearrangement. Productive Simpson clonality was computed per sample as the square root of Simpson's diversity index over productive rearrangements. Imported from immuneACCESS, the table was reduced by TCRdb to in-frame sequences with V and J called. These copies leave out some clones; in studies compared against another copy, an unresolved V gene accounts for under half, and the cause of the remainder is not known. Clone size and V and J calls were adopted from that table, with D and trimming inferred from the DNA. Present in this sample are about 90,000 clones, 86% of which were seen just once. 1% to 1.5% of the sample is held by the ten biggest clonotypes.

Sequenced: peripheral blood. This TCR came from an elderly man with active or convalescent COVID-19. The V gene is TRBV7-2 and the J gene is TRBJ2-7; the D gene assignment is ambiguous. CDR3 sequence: CASSPLRSYEQYF. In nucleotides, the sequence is TGTGCCAGCAGCCCCCTCAGATCCTACGAGCAGTACTTC.